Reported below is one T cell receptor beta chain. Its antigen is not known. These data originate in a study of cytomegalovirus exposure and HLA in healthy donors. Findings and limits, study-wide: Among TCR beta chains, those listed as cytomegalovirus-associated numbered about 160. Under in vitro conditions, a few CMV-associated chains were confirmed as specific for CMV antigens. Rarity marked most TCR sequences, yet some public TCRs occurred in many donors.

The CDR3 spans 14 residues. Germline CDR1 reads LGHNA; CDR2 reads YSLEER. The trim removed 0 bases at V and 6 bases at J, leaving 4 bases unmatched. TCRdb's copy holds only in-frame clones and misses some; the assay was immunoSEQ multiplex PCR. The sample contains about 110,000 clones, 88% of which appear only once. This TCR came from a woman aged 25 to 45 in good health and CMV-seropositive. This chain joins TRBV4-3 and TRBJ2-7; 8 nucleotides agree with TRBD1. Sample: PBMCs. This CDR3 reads CASSQDRGPLEQYF. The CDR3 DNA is TGCGCCAGCAGCCAAGACAGGGGGCCTCTCGAGCAGTACTTC.